Presented here are 14 T cell receptor beta chains from one specimen sequenced in a study of T-cell memory formation after mild COVID-19. TCRdb used MiXCR to reprocess the 5' RACE reads, holding one entry per CDR3 protein. The sample contains around 100,000 distinct CDR3 sequences, approximately 21% of which appear only once. The sequenced sample consisted of PBMCs or a T cell subset sorted from them (not recorded which). Every receptor here comes from a man between 18 and 35 years old who had mild COVID-19 (a few samples of this study predate the infection). Cell type and time point are not known.

V gene TRBV7-2 combines with J gene TRBJ2-3; no definite D call. The CDR3 has 14 amino acids. Germline CDR1 is SGHTA and CDR2 is FQGNSA. V was trimmed by 4 bases and J by 6 bases, leaving 14 bases between them. Here the CDR3 reads CASSSWAGGDTQYF. The CDR3 DNA follows: TGTGCCAGCAGCTCCTGGGCTGGTGGCGATACGCAGTATTTT.

This clonotype was counted only a few times. V usage is TRBV11-2 and J usage is TRBJ1-1; the D gene is possibly TRBD1 (5 bases). CDR3 length equals 16 residues. V lost 4 bases and J lost 3, with 18 bases in between. Germline CDR1 SGHAT, CDR2 FQNNGV. The DNA of the CDR3 is TGTGCCAGCAGCTCCCACATAGGGGCCTACGACACTGAAGCTTTCTTT. This encodes CASSSHIGAYDTEAFF.

The rearrangement links TRBV29-1 to TRBJ2-3; 8 positions agree with TRBD2. The CDR3 has 14 amino acids. V lost 4 bases and J lost 6; bases outside the gene matches: 9. Per germline, CDR1 SQVTM and CDR2 ANQGSEA. CDR3: CSVAASGQADTQYF. The CDR3, as DNA: TGCAGCGTTGCTGCTAGCGGGCAGGCGGATACGCAGTATTTT.

This clonotype was detected a few times. The V gene is TRBV7-9, the J gene TRBJ1-2, with TRBD1 matching 8 bases. J gave up 3 bases and V 3 bases, and 6 bases lay outside the gene matches. CDR1 is SEHNR, CDR2 FQNEAQ, per germline (reference sequence). The CDR3 sequence is 15 residues long. The CDR3: CASSFGGQGHYGYTF. The CDR3 DNA sequence: TGTGCCAGCAGCTTTGGCGGACAGGGACACTATGGCTACACCTTC.

There are a few counts of this clonotype. This chain connects TRBV5-6 to TRBJ2-3; D remains ambiguous. Germline lookup yields CDR1 SGHDT and CDR2 YYEEEE. Trimming cost V 0 bases and J 4 bases, with 6 bases left between them. The CDR3 sequence is 13 residues long. The CDR3 here is CASSLAGPDTQYF. In DNA, the CDR3 is TGTGCCAGCAGCTTGGCAGGTCCAGATACGCAGTATTTT.

This clonotype was counted between two and nine times. This rearrangement joins TRBV11-2 to TRBJ2-3, with D perhaps matching TRBD1 or TRBD2 (5 bases each). Per germline, CDR1 SGHAT and CDR2 FQNNGV. The CDR3 consists of 17 residues. Trimming removed 5 bases at V and 1 base at J, with 19 bases between. The CDR3: CASSPLGTSLGTDTQYF. CDR3 bases: TGTGCCAGCAGCCCTTTGGGGACGTCTCTAGGCACAGATACGCAGTATTTT. The full variable domain, with the rest looked up from reference TRBV11-2 and TRBJ2-3, is EAGVAQSPRYKIIEKRQSVAFWCNPISGHATLYWYQQILGQGPKLLIQFQNNGVVDDSQLPKDRFSAERLKGVDSTLKIQPAKLEDSAVYLCASSPLGTSLGTDTQYFGPGTRLTVL.

Only a few counts were recorded for this clonotype. V usage is TRBV5-1 and J usage is TRBJ2-1, with 9 bases aligning to TRBD2. V shed 4 bases and J 10 bases; nucleotides not matched to a gene: 9. The length of the CDR3 is 14 residues. From germline, CDR1 is SGHRS and CDR2 YFSETQ. The CDR3 is CASSPWTSEGEQFF. In nucleotides, the CDR3 is TGCGCCAGCAGCCCCTGGACTAGCGAAGGCGAGCAGTTCTTC.

The chain carries TRBV7-2 and TRBJ2-7; D possibly corresponds to TRBD1 (6 bases). The CDR3 is 16 amino acids. Germline V gives CDR1 SGHTA, CDR2 FQGNSA. V lost 2 bases, J lost 0 bases, and 14 bases lay in between. CDR3 nucleotide sequence: TGTGCCAGCAGCTTAACTACAGGGCAGCTCTCCTACGAGCAGTACTTC. Its protein product is CASSLTTGQLSYEQYF. The variable domain in full, completed from reference TRBV7-2 and TRBJ2-7, reads GAGVSQSPSNKVTEKGKDVELRCDPISGHTALYWYRQSLGQGLEFLIYFQGNSAPDKSGLPSDRFSAERTGGSVSTLTIQRTQQEDSAVYLCASSLTTGQLSYEQYFGPGTRLTVT.

The genes are TRBV27 and TRBJ2-4; D call uncertain. Germline V CDR1 and CDR2: MNHEY, SMNVEV (reference sequence). This CDR3 comprises 13 residues. V gave up 3 bases and J gave up 2 bases, with 5 bases separating them. CDR3 bases: TGTGCCAGCAGTTTTAGTACCAAAAACATTCAGTACTTC. Translation: CASSFSTKNIQYF.

This clonotype was counted ten times or more. This chain uses TRBV5-1 with TRBJ2-3; D is uncertain. CDR3 length: 12 residues. Trimming took off 5 bases at V and 4 bases at J, with 8 bases between the two ends. From germline, CDR1 is SGHRS and CDR2 YFSETQ. Here the CDR3 reads CASSINADTQYF. CDR3 coding DNA: TGCGCCAGCAGTATTAACGCAGATACGCAGTATTTT.

The chain is built from TRBV4-3 and TRBJ2-3; possible D gene TRBD1, 7 bases. The V and J ends lost 0 bases and 6 bases respectively, with 13 bases between them. The CDR3 is 15 amino acids. The germline V gene encodes CDR1 LGHNA and CDR2 YSLEER. This chain's CDR3 is CASSQEGGGADTQYF. The CDR3 nucleotides are TGCGCCAGCAGCCAAGAAGGAGGGGGCGCGGATACGCAGTATTTT.

This clonotype came up many times. CDR3 nucleotides: TGTGCCAGCAGCCCCGGTGGGGGATACACTGAAGCTTTCTTT. Its protein product is CASSPGGGYTEAFF. The V gene is TRBV7-3, the J gene TRBJ1-1, with D perhaps TRBD1 (5 bases). With 5 bases removed from V and 3 bases from J, the gap between germline ends came to 13 bases. This CDR3 is built from 14 residues. Germline assignment: CDR1 SGHTA and CDR2 FQGTGA.

This clonotype was seen more than once but under ten times. V usage is TRBV4-3 and J usage is TRBJ1-5, with no clear D. The CDR3 sequence is 16 residues long. Trimming removed 0 bases from V and 1 base from J, with 10 bases in between. Germline values: CDR1 LGHNA, CDR2 YSLEER. The CDR3 DNA reads TGCGCCAGCAGCCAAGATAGCTACGGGAGCAATCAGCCCCAGCATTTT. Its translation: CASSQDSYGSNQPQHF.

The genes are TRBV4-1 and TRBJ1-1, with no clear D. CDR3 length: 13 residues. Trimming took off 4 bases at V and 3 bases at J, with 9 bases between the two ends. The V gene's germline CDR1 is MGHRA and CDR2 YSYEKL. The CDR3 loop reads CASSRQTHTEAFF. Here the CDR3 DNA reads TGCGCCAGCAGCCGTCAAACCCACACTGAAGCTTTCTTT.